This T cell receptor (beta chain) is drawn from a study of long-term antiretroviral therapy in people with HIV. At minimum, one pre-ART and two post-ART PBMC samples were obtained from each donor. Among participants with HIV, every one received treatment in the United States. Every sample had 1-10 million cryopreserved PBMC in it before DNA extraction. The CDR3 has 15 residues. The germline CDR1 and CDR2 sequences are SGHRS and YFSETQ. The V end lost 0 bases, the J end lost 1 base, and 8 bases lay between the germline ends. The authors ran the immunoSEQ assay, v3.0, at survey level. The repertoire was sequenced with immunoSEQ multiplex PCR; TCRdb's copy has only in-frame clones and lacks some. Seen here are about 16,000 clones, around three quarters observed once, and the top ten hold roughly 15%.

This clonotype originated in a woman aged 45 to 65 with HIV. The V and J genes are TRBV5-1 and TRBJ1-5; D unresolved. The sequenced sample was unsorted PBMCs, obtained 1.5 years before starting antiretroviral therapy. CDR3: CASSLGDGSNQPQHF. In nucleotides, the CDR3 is TGCGCCAGCAGCTTGGGGGATGGGAGCAATCAGCCCCAGCATTTT.